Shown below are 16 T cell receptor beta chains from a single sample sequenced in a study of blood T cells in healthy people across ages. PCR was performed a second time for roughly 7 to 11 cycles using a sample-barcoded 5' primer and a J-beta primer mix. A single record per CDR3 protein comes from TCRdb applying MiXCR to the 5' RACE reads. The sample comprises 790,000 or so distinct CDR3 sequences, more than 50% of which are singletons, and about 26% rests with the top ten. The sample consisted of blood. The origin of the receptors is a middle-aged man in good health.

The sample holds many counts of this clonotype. CDR3 sequence reads: CASSVRSTKNIQYF. The CDR3 DNA reads TGTGCCAGCAGTGTGCGCTCCACCAAAAACATTCAGTACTTC. The rearrangement joins TRBV28 to TRBJ2-4; D unclear. This CDR3 has 14 residues. The V gene's germline CDR1 is MDHEN and CDR2 SYDVKM. Trimming left V 5 bases short and J 2 bases short, with 10 bases between.

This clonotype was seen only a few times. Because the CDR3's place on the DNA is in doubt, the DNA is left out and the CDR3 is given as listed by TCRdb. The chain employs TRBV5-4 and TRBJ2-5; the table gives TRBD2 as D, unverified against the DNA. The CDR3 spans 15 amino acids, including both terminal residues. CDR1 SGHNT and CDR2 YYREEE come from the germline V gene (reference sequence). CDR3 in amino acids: CASSFGNGRIYEQYF.

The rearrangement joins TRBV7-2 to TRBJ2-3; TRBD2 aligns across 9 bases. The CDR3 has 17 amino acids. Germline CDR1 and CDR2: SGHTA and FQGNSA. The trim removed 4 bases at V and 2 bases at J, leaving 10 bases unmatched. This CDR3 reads CASSSQSSGTLTDTQYF. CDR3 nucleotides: TGTGCCAGCAGCTCACAATCTAGCGGGACCCTCACAGATACGCAGTATTTT.

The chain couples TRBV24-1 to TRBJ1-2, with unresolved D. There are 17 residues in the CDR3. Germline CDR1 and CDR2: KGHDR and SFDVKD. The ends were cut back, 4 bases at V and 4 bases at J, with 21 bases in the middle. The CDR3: CATSDAAPEKKTYGYTF. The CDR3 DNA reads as TGTGCCACCAGTGACGCAGCGCCAGAGAAGAAGACCTATGGCTACACCTTC.

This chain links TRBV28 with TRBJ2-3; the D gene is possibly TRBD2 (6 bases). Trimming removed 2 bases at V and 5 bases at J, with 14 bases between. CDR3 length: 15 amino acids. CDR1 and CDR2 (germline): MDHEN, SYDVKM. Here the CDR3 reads CASSLRRRGIDTQYF. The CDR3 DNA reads TGTGCCAGCAGTTTACGGCGGAGGGGCATAGATACGCAGTATTTT.

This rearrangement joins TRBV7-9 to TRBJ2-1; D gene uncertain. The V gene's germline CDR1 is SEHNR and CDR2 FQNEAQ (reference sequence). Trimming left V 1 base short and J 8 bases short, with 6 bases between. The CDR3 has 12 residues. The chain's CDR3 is CASSLGTDEQFF. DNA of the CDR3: TGTGCCAGCAGCTTAGGGACGGATGAGCAGTTCTTC.

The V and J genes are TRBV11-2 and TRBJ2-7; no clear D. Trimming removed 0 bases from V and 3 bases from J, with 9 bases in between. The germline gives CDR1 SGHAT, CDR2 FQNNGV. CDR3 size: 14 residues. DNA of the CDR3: TGTGCCAGCAGCTTAGAGCTGGGTAGCTACGAGCAGTACTTC. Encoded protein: CASSLELGSYEQYF.

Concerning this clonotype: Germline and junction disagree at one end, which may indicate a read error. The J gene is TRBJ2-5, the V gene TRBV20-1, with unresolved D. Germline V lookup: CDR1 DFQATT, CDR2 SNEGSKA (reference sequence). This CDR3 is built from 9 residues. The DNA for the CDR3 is TGCGGTGCGGAGGAGACCCAGTACTTC. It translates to CGAEETQYF.

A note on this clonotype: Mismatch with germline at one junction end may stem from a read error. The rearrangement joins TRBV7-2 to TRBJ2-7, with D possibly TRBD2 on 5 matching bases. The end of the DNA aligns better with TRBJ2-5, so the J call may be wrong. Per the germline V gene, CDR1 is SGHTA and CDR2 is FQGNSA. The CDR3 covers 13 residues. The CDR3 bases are TGTGTCAGCAGCTTAGGAGGCCAAGAGACCCAGTACTTC. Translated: CVSSLGGQETQYF.

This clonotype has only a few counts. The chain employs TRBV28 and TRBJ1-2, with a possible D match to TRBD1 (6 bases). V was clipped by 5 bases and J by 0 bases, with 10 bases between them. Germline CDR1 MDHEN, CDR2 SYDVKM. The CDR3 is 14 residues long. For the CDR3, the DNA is TGTGCCAGCAGTCAGGGGCCTCCTAACTATGGCTACACCTTC. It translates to CASSQGPPNYGYTF.

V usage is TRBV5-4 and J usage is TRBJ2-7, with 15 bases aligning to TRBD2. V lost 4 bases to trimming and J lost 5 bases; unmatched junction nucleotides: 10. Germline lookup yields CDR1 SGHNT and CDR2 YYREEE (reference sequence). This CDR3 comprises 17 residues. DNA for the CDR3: TGTGCCAGCAGCATAGGGACTAGCGGGAGGAGGGTCGACGAGCAGTACTTC. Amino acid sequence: CASSIGTSGRRVDEQYF.

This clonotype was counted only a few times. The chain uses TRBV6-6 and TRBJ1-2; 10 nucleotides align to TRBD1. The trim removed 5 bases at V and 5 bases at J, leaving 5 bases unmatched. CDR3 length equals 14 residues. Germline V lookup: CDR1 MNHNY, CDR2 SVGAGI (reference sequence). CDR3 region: CASSAPGQGYGYTF. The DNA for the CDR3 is TGTGCCAGCAGTGCCCCGGGACAGGGGTATGGCTACACCTTC.

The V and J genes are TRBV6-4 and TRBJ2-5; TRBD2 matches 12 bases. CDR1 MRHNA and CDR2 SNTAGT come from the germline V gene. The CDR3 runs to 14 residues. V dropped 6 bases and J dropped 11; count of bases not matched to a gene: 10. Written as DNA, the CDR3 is TGTGCCAGCAGCGTGCTAGCGGGAGGGGATGAGCAGTACTTC. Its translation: CASSVLAGGDEQYF.

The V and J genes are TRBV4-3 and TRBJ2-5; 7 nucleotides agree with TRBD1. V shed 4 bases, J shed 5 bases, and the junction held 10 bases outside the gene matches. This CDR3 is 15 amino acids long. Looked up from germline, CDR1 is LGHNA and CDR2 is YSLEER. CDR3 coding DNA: TGCGCCAGCAGCCCTCGAATCGACAGGGCGGAGACCCAGTACTTC. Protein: CASSPRIDRAETQYF.

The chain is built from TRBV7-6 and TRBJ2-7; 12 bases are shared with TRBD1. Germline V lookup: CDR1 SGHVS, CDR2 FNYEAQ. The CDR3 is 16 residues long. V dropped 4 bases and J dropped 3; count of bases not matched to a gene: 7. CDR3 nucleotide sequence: TGTGCCAGCAGCTCGCCACGGGACAGGGGGCTCTACGAGCAGTACTTC. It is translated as CASSSPRDRGLYEQYF.

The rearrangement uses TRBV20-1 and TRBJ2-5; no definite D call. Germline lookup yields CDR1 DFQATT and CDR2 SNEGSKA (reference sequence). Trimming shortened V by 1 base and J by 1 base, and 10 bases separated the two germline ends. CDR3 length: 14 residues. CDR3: CSARVYASQETQYF. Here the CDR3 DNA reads TGCAGTGCTAGAGTTTATGCCAGCCAAGAGACCCAGTACTTC.